This TCR beta chain is from a study of cytomegalovirus exposure and HLA in healthy donors. Only a few counts were recorded for this clone. The V and J ends lost 2 bases and 5 bases respectively, with 15 bases between them. The CDR3 has 15 amino acids. Per the germline V gene, CDR1 is SGHVS and CDR2 is FQNEAQ. Amplification used 60 Vbeta primers and 13 Jbeta primers. The repertoire was sequenced with immunoSEQ multiplex PCR; TCRdb's copy has only in-frame clones and lacks some. The table includes about 130,000 clones, around 75% detected once. Sequencing was performed on PBMCs. The sequence was obtained from a man aged 25-45 years in good health and CMV-seronegative. The chain joins TRBV7-8 to TRBJ2-5; weak D call: TRBD2 (5 bases). CDR3: CASSLLGISRETQYF. In DNA, the CDR3 is TGTGCCAGCAGCTTACTCGGGATCAGCCGGGAGACCCAGTACTTC.